One sample yielded the 14 T cell receptor beta chains listed below, sequenced in a study of tumor and adjacent non-tumor tissue in lung cancer. The library came from three nested PCR rounds adapted from ARM-PCR protocols. From the multiplex PCR reads, TCRdb called clonotypes with MiXCR, one entry per CDR3 protein. The data contain tens of thousands of distinct CDR3 sequences, around 70% of them singletons. No cell sorting was done before RNA was extracted from the tissue. Sequences were obtained from lung tumor tissue. Source of these receptors: a woman aged 40-49 years with non-small cell lung cancer.

In this sample, this clonotype turned up a few times. The chain is built from TRBV6-5 and TRBJ2-5; 9 positions match TRBD2. Losses at the gene ends were 6 bases for V and 3 bases for J; bases not matched to a gene: 11. The germline V gene encodes CDR1 MNHEY and CDR2 SVGAGI. This CDR3 is 16 amino acids long. The CDR3 is CASRDGGWTSEETQYF. The CDR3 DNA sequence: TGTGCCAGCAGAGATGGGGGATGGACTAGCGAAGAGACCCAGTACTTC.

This clonotype was seen repeatedly, ten times or more. The rearrangement joins TRBV28 to TRBJ2-3; 10 nucleotides align to TRBD1. Germline values: CDR1 MDHEN, CDR2 SYDVKM. This CDR3 is 14 amino acids long. V lost 5 bases and J lost 3; bases outside the gene matches: 2. As DNA, the CDR3 is TGTGCCAGCAGTGTGGACAGGGGGACAGATACGCAGTATTTT. Protein: CASSVDRGTDTQYF.

As regards this clonotype: Germline is not matched at one junction end, which may reflect a read error. The chain employs TRBV11-2 and TRBJ2-3; 8 positions match TRBD1. Germline V gene data show CDR1 as SGHAT and CDR2 as FQNNGV. The CDR3 is 16 residues long. The chain's CDR3 is CASGLDGQGDSDMQYF. Written as DNA, the CDR3 is TGTGCCAGCGGCTTAGATGGACAGGGCGACTCAGATATGCAGTATTTT.

Of note for this clonotype: The CDR3 end shows no conserved phenylalanine or tryptophan, and so a read error is likely. This chain uses TRBV6-2 or TRBV6-3 with TRBJ2-7; D not resolved. The CDR3 has 13 amino acids. CDR1 is MNHEY, CDR2 SVGEGT, per germline. As DNA, the CDR3 is TGTGTCAGCAGTTACTCGACAAGGCGCGAGCAGTACTAC. Translation: CVSSYSTRREQYY.

This chain connects TRBV11-2 to TRBJ2-5, with TRBD2 as a possible D gene (6 bases). The CDR3 consists of 13 residues. Germline lookup yields CDR1 SGHAT and CDR2 FQNNGV. Trimming removed 6 bases at V and 13 bases at J, with 21 bases between. DNA for the CDR3: TGTGCCAGCAGTTTGTTAAGATGGGGGACTCTGTACTTC. It yields the protein CASSLLRWGTLYF.

Worth noting for this clonotype: An end of the junction differs from the germline gene, which may be a read error. This chain links TRBV6-5 with TRBJ1-6; D is perhaps TRBD1 (5 bases). The CDR3 length is 14 residues. The germline V gene encodes CDR1 MNHEY and CDR2 SVGAGI. CDR3 in amino acids: CASRHGGDLSPLHF. The CDR3 nucleotides read TGTGCCAGTAGACATGGGGGGGATTTGTCACCCCTCCATTTT.

This clonotype was found a few times. The J gene is TRBJ1-1, the V gene TRBV14; weak D call: TRBD1 (5 bases). The germline V gene encodes CDR1 SGHDN and CDR2 FVKESK. The V end lost 8 bases, the J end lost 6 bases, and 19 bases lay between the germline ends. There are 14 residues in the CDR3. CDR3 sequence reads: CASSWGDGFAEAFF. The CDR3 region has the DNA TGTGCCAGCTCGTGGGGGGATGGTTTCGCTGAAGCTTTCTTT.

V and J are TRBV6-1 and TRBJ2-7; TRBD2 matches 11 bases. In germline, CDR1 is MNHNS, CDR2 SASEGT. J lost 13 bases, V lost 7 bases, and 15 bases had no gene match. CDR3 length equals 14 residues. The CDR3 DNA reads as TGTGCCAGCACCGCTAGCGGGGGGCCCCTCGACCAATACTTC. It specifies CASTASGGPLDQYF.

Details on this clonotype: The junction differs from germline at one of its ends, possibly a read error. The chain joins TRBV5-5 to TRBJ1-2; no reliable D call. The CDR3 runs to 15 residues. Germline-derived CDR1 and CDR2 are SGHKS and YYEKEE (reference sequence). Here the CDR3 reads CGSSLESGKARGYIF. CDR3 in DNA: TGTGGCAGCAGCTTGGAATCGGGGAAGGCCCGCGGCTACATCTTC.

Of note for this clonotype: No conserved phenylalanine or tryptophan ends this CDR3, so it is likely a read error. The V and J genes are TRBV11-2 and TRBJ1-1; D may be TRBD1 (5 bases). This CDR3 has 14 amino acids. Germline values: CDR1 SGHAT, CDR2 FQNNGV. The CDR3 is CTSSLDGRGWGAFL. In nucleotides, the CDR3 is TGTACCAGTAGCTTAGACGGGCGGGGCTGGGGGGCTTTCTTA.

The sample holds many counts of this clonotype. The chain couples TRBV12-3 or TRBV12-4 to TRBJ1-6; 10 bases fit TRBD1. This CDR3 is 14 amino acids long. V was pared by 6 bases and J by 9 bases, with 5 bases of the junction left unmatched. The CDR3 DNA reads TGTGCCAGCAGAGCCGGACAGGGGGGTTCACCCCTCCACTTT. Translating it yields CASRAGQGGSPLHF.

This clonotype occurred once. V usage is TRBV11-3 and J usage is TRBJ2-2, with 7 bases fitting TRBD1. V dropped 5 bases and J dropped 5; count of bases not matched to a gene: 5. The CDR3 has 14 residues. The germline V gene has CDR1 SGHNT and CDR2 YENEEA. CDR3 sequence reads: CASSPQGKTGELFF. CDR3 DNA: TGTGCCAGCAGCCCACAGGGGAAGACCGGGGAGCTGTTTTTT.

Details on this clonotype: This sequence may be a read error, since a much larger clone differs from it by one base. This chain connects TRBV28 to TRBJ1-6; perhaps TRBD1 as D (6 bases). The germline gives CDR1 MDHEN, CDR2 SYDVKM. This CDR3 has 14 amino acids. The CDR3 DNA reads as TGTGCCAGCAGTAAAAACAGGGATAATTCACCCCTCCGCTTT. Protein sequence: CASSKNRDNSPLRF.

A word on this clonotype: An end of the junction differs from the germline gene, which may be a read error. The chain carries TRBV30 and TRBJ2-2; 13 bases match TRBD2. This CDR3 has 16 amino acids. CDR1 and CDR2 from the germline V gene are GTSNPN and SVGIG (reference sequence). CDR3 sequence (DNA): TGTGCCTGGACTAGGGGGACTAGCGGGGTAACCGGGGAGCTGCACTTT. As protein: CAWTRGTSGVTGELHF.